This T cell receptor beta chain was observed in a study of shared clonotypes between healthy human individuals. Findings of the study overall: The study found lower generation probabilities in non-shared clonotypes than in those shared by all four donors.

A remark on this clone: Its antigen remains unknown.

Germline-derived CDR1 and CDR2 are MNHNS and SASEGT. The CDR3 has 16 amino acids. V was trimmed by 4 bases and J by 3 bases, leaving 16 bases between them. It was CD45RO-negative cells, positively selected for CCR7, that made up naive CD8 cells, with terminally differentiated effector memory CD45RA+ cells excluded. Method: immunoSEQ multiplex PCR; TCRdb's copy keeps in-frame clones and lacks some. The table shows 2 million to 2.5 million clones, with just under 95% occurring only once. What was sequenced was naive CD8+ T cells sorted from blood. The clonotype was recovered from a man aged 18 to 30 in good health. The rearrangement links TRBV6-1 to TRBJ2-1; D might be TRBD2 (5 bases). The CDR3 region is CASSGLLDFSYNEQFF. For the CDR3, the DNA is TGTGCCAGCAGTGGGCTTCTGGACTTTAGCTACAATGAGCAGTTCTTC.